The 8 T cell receptor beta chains below all came from one sample that was sequenced in a study of vaccination effects on CD4 cells after COVID-19. Expansion with viral peptide pools was applied to antigen-specific CD4+ T cells by the ViraFEST assay prior to sequencing. When less than 13 days of culture had elapsed, CD4+ T cells were isolated. Participants completed two doses of the BNT162b2 or mRNA-1273 vaccine. TCRdb's table, derived via immunoSEQ multiplex PCR, lists solely in-frame clones and lacks some. This table holds about 15,000 clones, under 70% found once. For these receptors, no antigen is known. Here the sequenced sample was CD4+ T cells from PBMCs cultured with SARS-CoV-2 spike peptides, taken after COVID-19 vaccination. The source is a human donor who received a COVID-19 vaccine.

The V and J genes are TRBV5-8 and TRBJ1-6; D gene uncertain. The V gene lost 1 base and the J gene lost 0 bases, with 20 bases spanning the gap. The CDR3 length is 20 residues. Germline V CDR1 and CDR2: SGHTS, YDEGEE. The CDR3 bases are TGTGCCAGCAGCTTGCCCAGATCCCCTAGTGGGAGCTCCTATAATTCACCCCTCCACTTT. It yields the protein CASSLPRSPSGSSYNSPLHF. The full variable domain, its missing parts supplied by reference TRBV5-8 and TRBJ1-6, is EAGVTQSPTHLIKTRGQQATLRCSPISGHTSVYWYQQALGLGLQFLLWYDEGEERNRGNFPPRFSGRQFPNYSSELNVNALELEDSALYLCASSLPRSPSGSSYNSPLHFGNGTRLTVT.

V usage is TRBV20-1 and J usage is TRBJ1-2; TRBD1 matches 7 bases. Per the germline V gene, CDR1 is DFQATT and CDR2 is SNEGSKA (reference sequence). CDR3 length: 14 residues. With V trimmed by 3 bases and J by 0 bases, 4 bases remained unmatched. The CDR3 is CSASTTGPNYGYTF. Here the CDR3 DNA reads TGCAGTGCTAGTACGACAGGGCCTAACTATGGCTACACCTTC.

The chain joins TRBV15 to TRBJ2-3; 10 nucleotides align to TRBD2. There are 16 residues in the CDR3. CDR1 is LNHNV, CDR2 YYDKDF, per germline (reference sequence). V shed 6 bases and J 2 bases; nucleotides not matched to a gene: 8. CDR3 sequence reads: CATRQGGLALTDTQYF. CDR3 DNA: TGTGCCACCAGGCAGGGGGGACTAGCGCTCACAGATACGCAGTATTTT.

CDR3 DNA: TGTGCCAGCTCACCCCGGACTAGCCCCTACAATGAGCAGTTCTTC. Amino acids: CASSPRTSPYNEQFF. The gene calls are TRBV18 and TRBJ2-1, with 8 bases that match TRBD2. Losses at the gene ends were 3 bases for V and 2 bases for J; bases not matched to a gene: 3. This CDR3 has 15 amino acids. Germline V gives CDR1 KGHSH, CDR2 LQKENI.

The chain recombines TRBV5-1 with TRBJ2-5; D is perhaps TRBD2 (6 bases). This CDR3 is built from 15 residues. V was trimmed by 6 bases and J by 3 bases, leaving 18 bases between them. Germline lookup yields CDR1 SGHRS and CDR2 YFSETQ. The CDR3 nucleotides read TGCGCCAGCATCGAGATCGGAGGGAAAAAAGAGACCCAGTACTTC. Its protein is CASIEIGGKKETQYF.

This chain links TRBV7-6 with TRBJ2-1; 9 positions agree with TRBD2. V was clipped by 5 bases and J by 3 bases; unmatched bases: 8. The CDR3 is 16 amino acids. Germline CDR1 is SGHVS and CDR2 is FNYEAQ. The CDR3 spells CASSLGAGGVYNEQFF. CDR3 sequence (DNA): TGTGCCAGCAGCCTAGGAGCGGGGGGAGTCTACAATGAGCAGTTCTTC. Together with reference TRBV7-6 and TRBJ2-1, the CDR3 gives the full variable domain: GAGVSQSPRYKVTKRGQDVALRCDPISGHVSLYWYRQALGQGPEFLTYFNYEAQQDKSGLPNDRFSAERPEGSISTLTIQRTEQRDSAMYRCASSLGAGGVYNEQFFGPGTRLTVL.

The CDR3 loop reads CAWGEEGEKLFF. CDR3 nucleotide sequence: TGTGCCTGGGGTGAGGAGGGGGAAAAACTGTTTTTT. The rearrangement links TRBV30 to TRBJ1-4; D perhaps matches TRBD1 (5 bases). From germline, CDR1 is GTSNPN and CDR2 SVGIG (reference sequence). Trimming stripped 5 bases from V and 8 bases from J, with 12 bases between. CDR3 length: 12 residues.

This clone was counted a few times. The chain carries TRBV10-3 and TRBJ2-1; D might be TRBD2 (5 bases). The ends were cut back, 6 bases at V and 8 bases at J, with 11 bases in the middle. This CDR3 spans 12 amino acids. Germline V lookup: CDR1 ENHRY, CDR2 SYGVKD. The CDR3 coding sequence is TGTGCCATCAGCACTAGAGGCGATGAGCAGTTCTTC. Encoded protein: CAISTRGDEQFF.